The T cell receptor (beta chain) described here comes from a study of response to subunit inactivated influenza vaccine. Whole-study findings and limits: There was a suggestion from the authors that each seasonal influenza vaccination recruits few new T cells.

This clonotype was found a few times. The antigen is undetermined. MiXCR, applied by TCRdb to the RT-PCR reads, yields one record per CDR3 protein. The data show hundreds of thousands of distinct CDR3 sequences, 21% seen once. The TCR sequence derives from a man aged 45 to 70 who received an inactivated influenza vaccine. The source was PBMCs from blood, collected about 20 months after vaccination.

The CDR3 region has the DNA TGTGCCAGCAGGGGTTATACAGGGAGTACGACCTACGAGCAGTACTTC. This encodes CASRGYTGSTTYEQYF. This chain joins TRBV6-1 and TRBJ2-7, with TRBD1 as a possible D gene (6 bases). The CDR3 is 16 residues long. Trimming cost V 6 bases and J 2 bases, with 20 bases left between them. CDR1 is MNHNS and CDR2 is SASEGT in the germline V gene.